This T cell receptor beta chain was documented in a study of CD8 T cells in Susac syndrome. On the study more broadly: At the time their blood was drawn, patients with Susac syndrome were either therapy-naive, on corticosteroids (with some of them also receiving intravenous immunoglobulin), or on intravenous immunoglobulin alone.

In blood CD8+ and CD4+ T cells, TCR beta underwent sequencing. Negative isolation yielded CD8+ and CD4+ T cells; FACS enriched TEMRA cells. V gave up 6 bases and J gave up 2 bases, with 12 bases separating them. There are 14 residues in the CDR3. In germline, CDR1 is MNHNS, CDR2 SASEGT. RNA amounts of roughly 0.45 to 1 ug underwent reverse transcription with random hexamers. TCR beta CDR3 was amplified by immunoSEQ covering 54 Vbeta and 13 Jbeta. TCRdb reprocessed the immunoSEQ multiplex PCR reads via MiXCR and lists one record per CDR3 protein. The repertoire holds approximately 190,000 distinct CDR3 sequences, with roughly 94% as singletons.

Sequencing was done on a sample of CD8+ T cells from PBMCs. The sequence was collected from a human donor with Susac syndrome. The rearrangement joins TRBV6-1 to TRBJ2-3; the D is unclear. Written as DNA, the CDR3 is TGTGCCAGCAGGATCGGCTCTACCACAGATACGCAGTATTTT. It translates to CASRIGSTTDTQYF.